A selection of T cell receptor beta chains follows, all from one sample in a study of cytomegalovirus exposure and HLA in healthy donors. This table comes from immunoSEQ multiplex PCR, and its TCRdb copy is limited to in-frame clones, with some not included. The sample carries more than 250,000 clones, 80% to 90% recorded once. Sequenced: PBMCs. The receptor set was obtained from a woman aged 18-29 years in good health and CMV-seronegative. CDR3s leave out the opening cysteine and the closing phenylalanine or tryptophan.

V	J	CDR3
TRBV11-2	TRBJ2-7	ASSLGQGDEQY
TRBV11-2	TRBJ2-5	ASSFQALQETQY
TRBV11-2	TRBJ1-2	ASSLVRQQNYGYT
TRBV27	TRBJ1-5	ASRRTLSNQPQH
TRBV2	TRBJ1-1	ASSPTSNTEAF
TRBV7-8	TRBJ1-1	ASSSDRGTEAF
TRBV11-2	TRBJ1-2	ASTKDRDHGYT
TRBV7-6	TRBJ2-3	ASSKAGTSPDTQY
TRBV19	TRBJ1-1	ASRSGQGWNTEAF
TRBV19	TRBJ2-2	ASRSMVRVANTGELF
TRBV20-1	TRBJ1-1	SAWTDEAF
TRBV2	TRBJ2-2	ASSQSGELF
TRBV5-1	TRBJ2-4	ASSFVRESNIQY
TRBV19	TRBJ2-7	ASSMGQGAVYEQY
TRBV10-2	TRBJ2-5	ASSEDDHRGETQY
TRBV5-8	TRBJ1-2	ASSPGLEDGYT
TRBV2	TRBJ2-3	ASSNIPGLAGSDTQY
TRBV7-2	TRBJ1-3	ASSLGLVSWGAGNTIY
TRBV6-4	TRBJ2-1	ASLELDNEQF
TRBV9	TRBJ1-2	ASSPGTAPNYGYT
TRBV13	TRBJ2-7	ASSLGRTSDGYEQY
TRBV25-1	.	ASSDQGWAYEQY
TRBV5-1	TRBJ2-1	ASTPDSTYNEQF
TRBV19	TRBJ1-2	ASSIGRGPGGQVSYGYT
TRBV18	TRBJ1-5	ASSPGQVLGPQH
TRBV14	TRBJ2-7	ASSKQAQVTYEQY
TRBV2	TRBJ1-1	ASAGQRGTEAF
TRBV10-3	TRBJ2-7	AISEGQGAREQY
TRBV5-1	TRBJ1-2	ASSLRPDSFYGYT
TRBV18	TRBJ2-7	ASSSGYEQY
TRBV14	TRBJ1-1	ASSQGLRGGWDTEAF
TRBV6-1	TRBJ1-1	ASSTKGGGTEAF
TRBV29-1	TRBJ1-1	SVSGVMNTEAF
TRBV29-1	TRBJ1-1	SVEGGFMNTEAF
TRBV6-1	TRBJ1-1	ASRETVNTEAF
TRBV6-1	TRBJ2-7	ASSAAPDSYYEQY
TRBV10-1	TRBJ1-1	ASRPGGWNTEAF
TRBV10-3	TRBJ2-5	AISESTSGGAETQY
TRBV27	TRBJ2-1	ASSMTSGGASAGF
TRBV6-5	TRBJ1-3	ATQFRVTGNTIY
TRBV6-5	TRBJ2-7	ASSPRQGHYEQY
TRBV6-6	TRBJ2-3	ASSYSGQGSADTQY
TRBV30	TRBJ2-5	ASEQSGSSGTQY
TRBV2	TRBJ2-4	ASSETPTGTGILGFPKNIQY
TRBV15	TRBJ1-2	ATSKSRQGLYGYT
TRBV5-8	TRBJ2-7	ASSTVTSGVSYEQY
TRBV30	TRBJ1-1	AWIRAFWRQGMNTEAF
TRBV9	TRBJ2-5	ASSVGGGGPRETQY
TRBV19	TRBJ2-2	ASRPGGTNTGELF